This passage covers 32 T cell receptor beta chains from one sample sequenced in a study of blood T cell repertoires in COVID-19. Data came from immunoSEQ multiplex PCR; TCRdb stores just in-frame clones and leaves some out. The sample includes approximately 290,000 clones, 80% to 90% seen only once; the top ten take approximately 4.2%. Sequencing was done on a sample of PBMCs or T cells enriched from blood (not recorded which). These receptors were taken from a woman younger than 45 who had recovered from COVID-19.

The chain recombines TRBV28 with TRBJ1-1; tentative D call: TRBD1 (6 bases). V was trimmed by 3 bases and J by 5 bases, leaving 13 bases between them. The CDR3 is 14 amino acids. Germline V gene lookup returns CDR1 MDHEN and CDR2 SYDVKM. CDR3 DNA: TGTGCCAGCAGTTTTGTTCAGGGGCGGACTGAAGCTTTCTTT. Translating it yields CASSFVQGRTEAFF.

The chain couples TRBV19 to TRBJ1-1, with 8 bases fitting TRBD1. The V gene's germline CDR1 is LNHDA and CDR2 SQIVND (reference sequence). The CDR3 contains 16 residues. Trimming took 3 bases from V and 6 from J; bases not matched to a gene: 12. This CDR3 reads CASSIPSGTGMPEAFF. Written as DNA, the CDR3 is TGTGCCAGTAGTATCCCGTCCGGGACAGGAATGCCTGAAGCTTTCTTT.

This sequence joins TRBV28 and TRBJ1-2; TRBD1 aligns across 7 bases. This CDR3 spans 13 amino acids. Germline V gene data show CDR1 as MDHEN and CDR2 as SYDVKM. V dropped 8 bases and J dropped 7; count of bases not matched to a gene: 10. CDR3 nucleotide sequence: TGTGCCAGCCTTCGACAGGGTTTGGGTGGCTACACCTTC. It specifies CASLRQGLGGYTF.

The J gene is TRBJ2-7, the V gene TRBV10-3; D ambiguous. The length of the CDR3 is 12 residues. The V gene's germline CDR1 is ENHRY and CDR2 SYGVKD. The V and J ends lost 3 bases and 5 bases respectively, with 8 bases between them. The CDR3 protein is CAISEVEDEQYF. Written as DNA, the CDR3 is TGTGCCATCAGTGAAGTTGAGGACGAGCAGTACTTC.

The chain has TRBV28 and TRBJ2-7; D could derive from TRBD1 or TRBD2 (9 bases each). The CDR3 spans 18 residues. The germline CDR1 and CDR2 sequences are MDHEN and SYDVKM. Trimming removed 6 bases from V and 0 bases from J, with 24 bases in between. CDR3 coding DNA: TGTGCCAGCAGCAGGACAGGGGCGAGACTAGCGGACTCCTACGAGCAGTACTTC. Its protein product is CASSRTGARLADSYEQYF.

In nucleotides, the CDR3 is TGTGCCTGTTGGGCAGGGACTTACGAGCAGTACTTC. This codes for CACWAGTYEQYF. The chain couples TRBV19 to TRBJ2-7; the D gene is possibly TRBD2 (6 bases). The CDR3 has 12 residues. Germline CDR1 and CDR2: LNHDA and SQIVND (reference sequence). The V end lost 11 bases, the J end lost 4 bases, and 15 bases lay between the germline ends.

J is TRBJ2-5 and V is TRBV2; weak D call: TRBD1 (7 bases). Germline V gene data show CDR1 as SNHLY and CDR2 as FYNNEI. V lost 7 bases, J lost 5 bases, and 17 bases lay in between. This CDR3 comprises 14 residues. As DNA, the CDR3 is TGTGCCAGCAATCCCCAGGGGGGTGGGGAGACCCAGTACTTC. This encodes CASNPQGGGETQYF. The full variable domain, completed using reference TRBV2 and TRBJ2-5, is EPEVTQTPSHQVTQMGQEVILRCVPISNHLYFYWYRQILGQKVEFLVSFYNNEISEKSEIFDDQFSVERPDGSNFTLKIRSTKLEDSAMYFCASNPQGGGETQYFGPGTRLLVL.

This chain uses TRBV12-5 with TRBJ1-2; TRBD1 agrees at 8 bases. Germline V gives CDR1 LGHNT, CDR2 FRNRAP. The CDR3 consists of 13 residues. Trimming removed 6 bases from V and 8 bases from J; junction bases left unmatched: 8. CDR3 protein: CASGRTGPEGYTF. In DNA form, the CDR3 reads TGTGCTAGTGGCCGGACAGGGCCAGAAGGCTACACCTTC.

This clone was seen a single time. The genes are TRBV2 and TRBJ1-5; no firm D call. CDR3 length: 13 residues. Trimming took off 5 bases at V and 7 bases at J, with 12 bases between the two ends. Looked up from germline, CDR1 is SNHLY and CDR2 is FYNNEI. The CDR3 protein is CASSSEGGQPQHF. The CDR3 DNA is TGTGCCAGCAGTTCGGAGGGTGGGCAGCCCCAGCATTTT.

This clone was seen ten or more times. The J gene is TRBJ1-1, the V gene TRBV9; D is undetermined. Trimming left V 0 bases short and J 1 base short, with 7 bases between. The CDR3 has 14 residues. Looked up from germline, CDR1 is SGDLS and CDR2 is YYNGEE. CDR3 residues: CASSVDSWNTEAFF. CDR3 bases: TGTGCCAGCAGCGTAGACAGTTGGAACACTGAAGCTTTCTTT.

Turning to this clone: The same CDR3 can be traced to other DNA sequences in this sample. The V call is TRBV5-1, the J call TRBJ2-2, with 8 bases aligning to TRBD1. V was pared by 4 bases and J by 1 base, with 3 bases of the junction left unmatched. CDR1 SGHRS and CDR2 YFSETQ come from the germline V gene. CDR3 length: 15 amino acids. CDR3 nucleotide sequence: TGCGCCAGCAGCCTAGACAGGGGGAACACCGGGGAGCTGTTTTTT. It specifies CASSLDRGNTGELFF.

The rearrangement joins TRBV5-8 to TRBJ2-7; D not certain. The V gene lost 3 bases and the J gene lost 4 bases, with 14 bases spanning the gap. Germline loops: CDR1 SGHTS, CDR2 YDEGEE. The CDR3 spans 14 residues. The CDR3 loop reads CASSSRGTWYEQYF. Here the CDR3 DNA reads TGTGCCAGCAGCTCCCGAGGTACCTGGTACGAGCAGTACTTC.

This chain connects TRBV20-1 to TRBJ2-1, with TRBD2 matching 7 bases. The germline V gene has CDR1 DFQATT and CDR2 SNEGSKA (reference sequence). With 3 bases clipped from V and 13 bases from J, the junction kept 6 bases outside the gene matches. The CDR3 runs to 11 residues. CDR3 loop: CSARLAAHQFF. CDR3 DNA: TGCAGTGCTAGGCTAGCGGCTCATCAGTTCTTC.

This rearrangement joins TRBV6-6 to TRBJ2-1, with 8 bases fitting TRBD2. V was clipped by 11 bases and J by 7 bases; unmatched bases: 10. Germline values: CDR1 MNHNY, CDR2 SVGAGI (reference sequence). This CDR3 is built from 13 residues. The CDR3 nucleotides are TGTGCCGGGCATCGGGGGGGCGGAAATGAGCAGTTCTTC. Translated: CAGHRGGGNEQFF.

The CDR3 is CASSDPLAGGPKDPFF. The CDR3 DNA is TGTGCCAGCAGCGACCCTCTAGCGGGAGGCCCGAAAGATCCGTTCTTC. The rearrangement joins TRBV7-9 to TRBJ2-1; TRBD2 agrees at 11 bases. Germline V lookup: CDR1 SEHNR, CDR2 FQNEAQ (reference sequence). The CDR3 is 16 amino acids. V gave up 5 bases and J gave up 15 bases; unmatched junction bases: 18.

The chain couples TRBV5-8 to TRBJ2-5; 8 positions agree with TRBD2. The germline V gene encodes CDR1 SGHTS and CDR2 YDEGEE. V was pared by 5 bases and J by 1 base, with 4 bases of the junction left unmatched. The CDR3 runs to 14 residues. CDR3 in amino acids: CASRIRGGQETQYF. DNA of the CDR3: TGTGCCAGCAGAATCCGGGGGGGCCAAGAGACCCAGTACTTC.

The V gene is TRBV5-4, the J gene TRBJ1-1; 11 nucleotides agree with TRBD1. V shed 0 bases, J shed 4 bases, and the junction held 5 bases outside the gene matches. CDR3 length equals 16 residues. In germline, CDR1 is SGHNT, CDR2 YYREEE (reference sequence). The CDR3 bases are TGTGCCAGCAGCTTGGTGTGGACAGGGGGCGGCACTGAAGCTTTCTTT. As protein: CASSLVWTGGGTEAFF. The full variable domain, its missing parts supplied by reference TRBV5-4 and TRBJ1-1, is ETGVTQSPTHLIKTRGQQVTLRCSSQSGHNTVSWYQQALGQGPQFIFQYYREEENGRGNFPPRFSGLQFPNYSSELNVNALELDDSALYLCASSLVWTGGGTEAFFGQGTRLTVV.

The genes are TRBV5-1 and TRBJ2-5; TRBD2 matches 11 bases. The CDR3 spans 17 residues. Looked up from germline, CDR1 is SGHRS and CDR2 is YFSETQ. Germline trimming cut 0 bases from V and 4 bases from J; bases unmatched to any gene: 8. This CDR3 reads CASSLGTVAGGRETQYF. In nucleotides, the CDR3 is TGCGCCAGCAGCTTGGGGACGGTAGCGGGGGGGCGAGAGACCCAGTACTTC.

V usage is TRBV28 and J usage is TRBJ1-3; possible D gene TRBD1, 5 bases. Trimming left V 10 bases short and J 0 bases short, with 13 bases between. This CDR3 comprises 14 residues. The germline V gene has CDR1 MDHEN and CDR2 SYDVKM. The CDR3: CATQEMSSGNTIYF. DNA of the CDR3: TGTGCCACACAGGAGATGAGCTCTGGAAACACCATATATTTT. The complete variable domain, with remaining parts taken from reference TRBV28 and TRBJ1-3, reads DVKVTQSSRYLVKRTGEKVFLECVQDMDHENMFWYRQDPGLGLRLIYFSYDVKMKEKGDIPEGYSVSREKKERFSLILESASTNQTSMYLCATQEMSSGNTIYFGEGSWLTVV.

The chain is built from TRBV4-1 and TRBJ1-2, with D perhaps TRBD1 (6 bases). Germline loops: CDR1 MGHRA, CDR2 YSYEKL. The CDR3 totals 15 residues. Between the trimmed V and J ends, which lost 0 bases and 4 bases, there was a span of 12 bases. The DNA for the CDR3 is TGCGCCAGCAGCCAAGACTACAGGGCGTTCTATGGCTACACCTTC. Translating gives CASSQDYRAFYGYTF.

The gene calls are TRBV7-8 and TRBJ2-1; D is uncertain. This CDR3 has 14 residues. Trimming removed 3 bases at V and 5 bases at J, with 11 bases between. Germline CDR1 reads SGHVS; CDR2 reads FQNEAQ. The DNA of the CDR3 is TGTGCCAGCAGCTTTCAGGTGTTGAACAATGAGCAGTTCTTC. This encodes CASSFQVLNNEQFF.

This clone was detected a few times. V usage is TRBV6-5 and J usage is TRBJ1-2, with 10 bases that match TRBD1. The V and J ends lost 5 bases and 4 bases, in that order; junction bases with no gene match: 7. This CDR3 has 15 amino acids. Germline V gives CDR1 MNHEY, CDR2 SVGAGI. CDR3 region: CASSTGTGDFYGYTF. The CDR3 DNA reads as TGTGCCAGCAGTACGGGGACAGGGGATTTCTATGGCTACACCTTC.

This CDR3 reads CASRTTGGNQPQHF. CDR3 sequence (DNA): TGTGCCAGTAGAACAACAGGGGGCAATCAGCCCCAGCATTTT. The chain joins TRBV19 to TRBJ1-5; 7 bases fit TRBD1. Germline V CDR1 and CDR2: LNHDA, SQIVND (reference sequence). Trimming removed 6 bases from V and 2 bases from J; junction bases left unmatched: 4. This CDR3 spans 14 amino acids.

This clone occurred once. V is TRBV29-1 and J is TRBJ1-2; 8 nucleotides agree with TRBD1. Germline V gene data show CDR1 as SQVTM and CDR2 as ANQGSEA. The CDR3 contains 12 residues. V lost 4 bases, J lost 8 bases, and 6 bases stayed unmatched. The CDR3 bases are TGCAGCGTTGTCGACAGGGGCAAGGGCTACACCTTC. Translated, it gives CSVVDRGKGYTF.

The chain carries TRBV20-1 and TRBJ1-2; a possible D gene is TRBD1 (5 bases). Germline V gene data show CDR1 as DFQATT and CDR2 as SNEGSKA (reference sequence). The CDR3 runs 11 residues. Deletions cut 6 bases from V and 6 bases from J, with 11 bases between. The CDR3 nucleotides read TGCAGTGCCAATTGGGGCGATGGCTACACCTTC. Translation: CSANWGDGYTF.

This chain connects TRBV5-6 to TRBJ2-7; maybe TRBD1 (5 bases). Germline V lookup: CDR1 SGHDT, CDR2 YYEEEE. This CDR3 contains 14 residues. Trimming took 3 bases from V and 7 from J, leaving 17 bases between them. This chain's CDR3 is CASSSRGHQWEQYF. CDR3 nucleotides: TGTGCCAGCAGCTCGCGAGGACACCAATGGGAGCAGTACTTC.

V gene TRBV19 combines with J gene TRBJ1-6, with D perhaps TRBD1 (5 bases). CDR3 size: 13 residues. The ends were cut back, 1 base at V and 12 bases at J, with 10 bases in the middle. Germline V CDR1 and CDR2: LNHDA, SQIVND (reference sequence). CDR3 sequence: CASSIAGVGPLHF. CDR3 nucleotides: TGTGCCAGTAGTATAGCGGGGGTCGGACCCCTCCACTTT.

The chain recombines TRBV12-3 or TRBV12-4 with TRBJ1-5; no reliable D call. This CDR3 has 13 residues. Trimming took 1 base from V and 6 from J, leaving 7 bases between them. The CDR3 DNA reads as TGTGCCAGCAGTTTAGGTGATAGTCAGCCCCAGCATTTT. It specifies CASSLGDSQPQHF.

The V and J genes are TRBV16 and TRBJ1-3; maybe TRBD1 (5 bases). Germline-derived CDR1 and CDR2 are KGHSY and FQNENV. V lost 1 base and J 0 bases, leaving 13 bases between the germline ends. The CDR3 is 17 amino acids. The chain's CDR3 is CASSQYQGTGSGNTIYF. Here the CDR3 DNA reads TGTGCCAGCAGCCAATACCAGGGCACGGGCTCTGGAAACACCATATATTTT. Variable domain in full (rest from reference TRBV16 and TRBJ1-3): GEEVAQTPKHLVRGEGQKAKLYCAPIKGHSYVFWYQQVLKNEFKFLISFQNENVFDETGMPKERFSAKCLPNSPCSLEIQATKLEDSAVYFCASSQYQGTGSGNTIYFGEGSWLTVV.

The chain has TRBV29-1 and TRBJ2-5; D is undetermined. Trimming cost V 6 bases and J 5 bases, with 4 bases left between them. Germline V lookup: CDR1 SQVTM, CDR2 ANQGSEA. CDR3 size: 9 residues. DNA for the CDR3: TGCAGCGTCGGGGAGACCCAGTACTTC. This translates into CSVGETQYF.

The chain recombines TRBV28 with TRBJ2-7, with a possible D match to TRBD2 (6 bases). This CDR3 comprises 14 residues. Germline-derived CDR1 and CDR2 are MDHEN and SYDVKM. Trimming took off 6 bases at V and 0 bases at J, with 12 bases between the two ends. The CDR3 protein is CASSPGRGSYEQYF. Written as DNA, the CDR3 is TGTGCCAGCAGCCCGGGGCGGGGCTCCTACGAGCAGTACTTC.

The chain uses TRBV6-5 and TRBJ2-1, with D hard to call. CDR3 length equals 13 residues. The V gene's germline CDR1 is MNHEY and CDR2 SVGAGI. V was trimmed by 2 bases and J by 16 bases, leaving 18 bases between them. This CDR3 is CASSYRPGVIEFF. The CDR3 DNA reads as TGTGCCAGCAGTTACCGTCCTGGAGTTATCGAATTCTTC.